This T cell receptor beta chain is drawn from a study of cytomegalovirus exposure and HLA in healthy donors. Whole-study findings and limits: Cytomegalovirus association was listed for 164 TCR beta chains. In vitro assays verified that a few CMV-associated chains recognized CMV antigens specifically. A classifier reportedly called cytomegalovirus status with high sensitivity and specificity.

Here immunoSEQ multiplex PCR was the method, and the copy in TCRdb shows in-frame clones only, minus some. The sample includes over 150,000 clones, more than 70% seen only once; the top ten take about 2.2%. As regards this clone: The antigen is not known.

Per the germline V gene, CDR1 is MNHEY and CDR2 is SMNVEV (reference sequence). The CDR3 has 13 residues. J gave up 3 bases and V 6 bases, and 5 bases lay outside the gene matches. Sequenced input: PBMCs. This sequence was found in a human donor in good health. The V and J genes are TRBV27 and TRBJ2-7; the match to TRBD1 covers 7 bases. The CDR3 DNA is TGTGCCAGCAGCCCGACAGGGTACTACGAGCAGTACTTC. It codes for CASSPTGYYEQYF.